These T cell receptor beta chains were read from a single sample in a study of chemoradiotherapy in HPV16-positive cancers. Assay used: immunoSEQ multiplex PCR; TCRdb lists only in-frame clones, some missing. The data contain fewer than 2,000 clones, around 84% of them singletons. The sample in question was tumor tissue, obtained from a patient who underwent chemoradiotherapy. The receptors here all came from a human donor with HPV-associated anogenital cancer. Both conserved end residues are part of each CDR3. A D gene is named only where the DNA matches it firmly. Expanded clones are given a class, and other clones once, few, many or no size at all.

.	TRBV6-5	TRBJ1-6	.	TGTGCCAGCACCCCCGGACCCCAGAATTCACCCCTCCACTTT	CASTPGPQNSPLHF
.	TRBV5-6	TRBJ2-5	.	TGTGCCAGCAGCTCCGCGGGTGTGCCGGGGGAGACCCAGTACTTC	CASSSAGVPGETQYF
.	TRBV5-1	TRBJ2-3	TRBD2	TGCGCCAGCAGCATTGGGACTAGCGGAAACACAGATACGCAGTATTTT	CASSIGTSGNTDTQYF
.	TRBV15	TRBJ2-7	.	TGTGCCACCAGCAGAGGTGACGATTACCACGAGCAGTACTTC	CATSRGDDYHEQYF
.	TRBV9	TRBJ2-7	.	TGTGCCAGCAGCGCACGACACGACCCCTCCTACGAGCAGTACTTC	CASSARHDPSYEQYF
.	TRBV4-3	TRBJ2-7	.	TGCGCCAGCAGCCAAGCGGCAGCGAGCTCCTACGAGCAGTACTTC	CASSQAAASSYEQYF
.	TRBV7-9	TRBJ2-5	TRBD2	TGTGCCAGCAGCTGGTTGCTAGCGGCCCCCGGTGTTAGAGAGACCCAGTACTTC	CASSWLLAAPGVRETQYF
.	TRBV6-1	TRBJ2-5	.	TGTGCCAGCAGTGATTGGCCGGAAAGTGACCAGTACTTC	CASSDWPESDQYF
.	TRBV29-1	TRBJ2-3	TRBD2	TGCAGCGTCCGGGAGGGGGGAACGGGTACGCAGTATTTT	CSVREGGTGTQYF
few	TRBV6-1	TRBJ1-5	.	TGTGCCAGCAGTGAAAAGGCAGAGGTGGGGTCCCAGCATTTT	CASSEKAEVGSQHF
.	TRBV5-1	TRBJ2-1	TRBD2	TGCGCCAGCAGCTACGGGGGGGCCGCCTACAATGAGCAGTTCTTC	CASSYGGAAYNEQFF
.	TRBV29-1	TRBJ2-7	.	TGCAGCGTTGAAGATCGTCCGGGTAGCTCCTACGAGCAGTACTTC	CSVEDRPGSSYEQYF
.	TRBV9	TRBJ2-1	TRBD2	TGTGCCAGCAGCCCAAAGGCTAGCGGGGGCCCTAGCTCCTACAATGAGCAGTTCTTC	CASSPKASGGPSSYNEQFF
.	TRBV6-1	TRBJ1-3	TRBD1	TGTGCCAGCAGTGCCGAGACAGGGAGCGGAAACACCATATATTTT	CASSAETGSGNTIYF
.	TRBV4-3	TRBJ2-1	TRBD2	TGCGCCAGCAGCCAAGAATCGGGGGGCTCCTACAATGAGCAGTTCTTC	CASSQESGGSYNEQFF
.	TRBV2	TRBJ2-5	TRBD2	TGTGCCAGCAGTATTCTAGCGGGGATTCAAGAGACCCAGTACTTC	CASSILAGIQETQYF
.	TRBV2	TRBJ2-2	.	TGTGCCAGCAGTGGCAGGTTCAACACCGGGGAGCTGTTTTTT	CASSGRFNTGELFF
.	TRBV6-4	TRBJ2-1	TRBD2	TGTGCCAGCAGTGACTCGAGCGGGGGGGCCAATGAGCAGTTCTTC	CASSDSSGGANEQFF
.	TRBV29-1	TRBJ1-1	.	TGCAGCGCTTCGACCCTTGGGGACACTGAAGCTTTCTTT	CSASTLGDTEAFF
.	TRBV2	TRBJ2-4	TRBD2	TGTGCCAGCAGGGGGGGGTCGGCAGGCATTCAGTACTTC	CASRGGSAGIQYF
.	TRBV6-1	TRBJ2-3	.	TGTGCCAGCAGTGACTGGGCCAGAAGCACAGATACGCAGTATTTT	CASSDWARSTDTQYF
.	TRBV5-1	TRBJ1-3	.	TGCGCCAGCAGCTTGGAACAGGGAGGAAACACCATATATTTT	CASSLEQGGNTIYF
.	TRBV6-5	TRBJ1-6	.	TGTGCCAGCAGTTTGGGACCGTACAATTCACCCCTCCACTTT	CASSLGPYNSPLHF
once	TRBV29-1	TRBJ2-1	TRBD2	TGCAGCGGCGCGGGGGGGCCCTACAATGAGCAGTTCTTC	CSGAGGPYNEQFF
.	TRBV30	TRBJ1-2	.	TGTGCCTGGAGTGAATACGGCAGCCTCCATGGCTACACCTTC	CAWSEYGSLHGYTF
.	TRBV5-4	TRBJ2-3	.	TGTGCCAGCAGCTTCGGGGGAGTTCGAACGCAGTATTTT	CASSFGGVRTQYF
.	TRBV4-1	TRBJ1-6	TRBD1	TGCGCCAGCAGCCAAGATCGGGACAGGGGATGGTCACCCCTCCACTTT	CASSQDRDRGWSPLHF
.	TRBV7-9	TRBJ1-2	.	TGTGCCAGCAGTCCTACCACTACTAGGGGTCTCAACTATGGCTACACCTTC	CASSPTTTRGLNYGYTF
few	TRBV19	TRBJ1-1	.	TGTGCCAGTGGGGTGGGGATAGAAGCTTTCTTT	CASGVGIEAFF
.	TRBV2	TRBJ2-7	.	TGTGCCAGCGCTAGCTCAAATTCCTACGAGCAGTACTTC	CASASSNSYEQYF
.	TRBV18	TRBJ1-5	.	TGTGCCAGCTCAAGGGCGCGGGGGGCGGATCAGCCCCAGCATTTT	CASSRARGADQPQHF
.	TRBV5-1	TRBJ2-7	.	TGCGCCAGCAGCTTGGGGCTAGCCTCCCACGAGCAGTACTTC	CASSLGLASHEQYF
once	TRBV5-1	TRBJ1-2	.	TGCGCCAGCAGCTTGGGCGGGGGCAGTAACTATGGCTACACCTTC	CASSLGGGSNYGYTF
.	TRBV7-2	TRBJ1-5	.	TGTGCCAGCAGCTCCAATGGGGGATGGAATCAGCCCCAGCATTTT	CASSSNGGWNQPQHF
.	TRBV19	TRBJ1-5	TRBD1	TGTGCCAGTAGCACAGGGGAAGTTCAGCCCCAGCATTTT	CASSTGEVQPQHF
.	TRBV6-1	TRBJ1-3	TRBD1	TGTGCCAGCAGTGAAGGGACAGGTGGAAACACCATATATTTT	CASSEGTGGNTIYF